The present T cell receptor beta chain was sequenced within a study of CD8 T cells in ankylosing spondylitis. MiXCR, applied by TCRdb to the 5' RACE reads, yields one record per CDR3 protein. The sample carries tens of thousands of distinct CDR3 sequences, approximately 7.1% recorded once. The CDR3 runs 12 residues. The V and J ends lost 8 bases and 8 bases, in that order; junction bases with no gene match: 6. CDR1 is ENHRY, CDR2 SYGVKD, per germline. This clonotype is medium-sized by share. This receptor was taken from a male donor with ankylosing spondylitis or in good health (not recorded which). Sequenced material: blood, either unsorted or a sorted T cell fraction (not recorded which). This chain links TRBV10-3 with TRBJ2-1; 7 bases are a match to TRBD2. The CDR3 nucleotides are TGTGCCATCGGGACTACCAACGATGAGCAGTTCTTC. Amino acid sequence: CAIGTTNDEQFF.